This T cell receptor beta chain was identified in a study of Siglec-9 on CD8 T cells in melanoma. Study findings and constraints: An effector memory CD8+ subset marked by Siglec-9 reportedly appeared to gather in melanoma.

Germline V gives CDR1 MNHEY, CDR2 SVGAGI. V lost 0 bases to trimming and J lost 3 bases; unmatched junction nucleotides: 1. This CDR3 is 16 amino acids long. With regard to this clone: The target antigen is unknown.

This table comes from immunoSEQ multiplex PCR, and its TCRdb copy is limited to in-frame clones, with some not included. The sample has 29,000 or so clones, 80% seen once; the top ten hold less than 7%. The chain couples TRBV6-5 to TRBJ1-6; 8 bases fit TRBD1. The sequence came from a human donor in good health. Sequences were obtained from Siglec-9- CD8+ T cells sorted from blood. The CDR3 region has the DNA TGTGCCAGCAGTTACTCTGGACAGGGCTATAATTCACCCCTCCACTTT. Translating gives CASSYSGQGYNSPLHF.